The next 15 T cell receptor beta chains were all read from a single sample in a study of blood T cell repertoires in COVID-19. Clones were sequenced by immunoSEQ multiplex PCR, and TCRdb holds only the in-frame ones, with some missing. The data contain about 250,000 clones, about nine tenths of them seen just once; the ten biggest clones take up around 1.5%. Sequencing input: peripheral blood. The receptors were sampled from a woman between 55 and 75 years old who had recovered from COVID-19.

This clone was recorded only once. The sample has other DNA sequences that encode this CDR3 too. This chain connects TRBV9 to TRBJ2-2; D is undetermined. With 0 bases removed from V and 2 bases from J, the gap between germline ends came to 5 bases. This CDR3 contains 14 residues. Germline V gene lookup returns CDR1 SGDLS and CDR2 YYNGEE. The CDR3 sequence is CASSVGGNTGELFF. CDR3 nucleotide sequence: TGTGCCAGCAGCGTAGGCGGTAACACCGGGGAGCTGTTTTTT.

This chain connects TRBV12-1 to TRBJ2-2; the D segment call TRBD1 is taken from the table without a DNA check. TRBV12-1 has pseudogene status. This CDR3 contains 11 residues. The CDR3 spells CASSPPEELFF. CDR3 in DNA: TGTGCCAGCAGCCCCCCAGAGGAGCTGTTTTTT.

The chain is built from TRBV5-1 and TRBJ1-1, with D possibly matching TRBD1 (6 bases). The germline V and J ends were trimmed by 4 bases and 5 bases, with 15 bases remaining between them. The germline gives CDR1 SGHRS, CDR2 YFSETQ. The CDR3 is made up of 14 amino acids. Here the CDR3 DNA reads TGCGCCAGCAGCCTCGGGGGGGCTCATACTGAAGCTTTCTTT. Translating it yields CASSLGGAHTEAFF.

J is TRBJ1-4 and V is TRBV28, with D possibly being TRBD1 (5 bases). This CDR3 contains 15 residues. CDR1 is MDHEN and CDR2 is SYDVKM in the germline V gene. Trimming removed 5 bases at V and 7 bases at J, with 17 bases between. The CDR3 here is CASSISGRGGEKLFF. The CDR3 DNA sequence: TGTGCCAGCAGTATCTCAGGGCGAGGTGGTGAAAAACTGTTTTTT.

V gene TRBV16 combines with J gene TRBJ1-2, with D possibly being TRBD1 (6 bases). Germline lookup yields CDR1 KGHSY and CDR2 FQNENV. The length of the CDR3 is 15 residues. V was cut by 2 bases and J by 7 bases, with 17 bases left in between. In nucleotides, the CDR3 is TGTGCCAGCAGCCAAGGGGGCAGGGACGTTGGTGGCTACACCTTC. It yields the protein CASSQGGRDVGGYTF.

The chain joins TRBV3-1 (or the pseudogene TRBV3-2) to TRBJ2-2; TRBD1 aligns across 7 bases. The V gene end was trimmed by 1 base and the J gene end by 2 bases; junction bases not matched to a gene: 1. Germline lookup yields CDR1 LGHDT and CDR2 YNNKEL (reference sequence). This CDR3 is built from 15 residues. This CDR3 is CASSQGDRNTGELFF. For the CDR3, the DNA is TGTGCCAGCAGCCAAGGGGACAGAAACACCGGGGAGCTGTTTTTT.

The chain joins TRBV5-4 to TRBJ2-7; tentative D call: TRBD2 (5 bases). The V end was cut by 3 bases, the J end by 2 bases, with 9 bases between. The CDR3 runs to 13 residues. CDR1 and CDR2 from the germline V gene are SGHNT and YYREEE (reference sequence). The CDR3 coding sequence is TGTGCCAGCAGCTCATTCGGGACCTACGAGCAGTACTTC. This gives the protein CASSSFGTYEQYF.

V and J are TRBV29-1 and TRBJ2-1, with TRBD2 identical over 15 bases. Germline CDR1 SQVTM, CDR2 ANQGSEA. The CDR3 runs to 15 residues. V was pared by 6 bases and J by 3 bases, with 3 bases of the junction left unmatched. CDR3 loop: CSVGTSGGYYNEQFF. The CDR3 DNA is TGCAGCGTGGGGACTAGCGGGGGGTACTACAATGAGCAGTTCTTC.

This chain connects TRBV10-3 to TRBJ2-7, with TRBD2 matching over 8 bases. The CDR3 covers 14 residues. Germline V lookup: CDR1 ENHRY, CDR2 SYGVKD. The V and J ends lost 3 bases and 4 bases, in that order; junction bases with no gene match: 5. CDR3 amino acids: CAISDGVAGYEQYF. CDR3 in DNA: TGTGCCATCAGTGATGGGGTAGCGGGGTACGAGCAGTACTTC.

The chain couples TRBV7-8 to TRBJ1-4; D ambiguous. This CDR3 region has 18 residues. Trimming took off 5 bases at V and 0 bases at J, with 19 bases between the two ends. Germline V gene lookup returns CDR1 SGHVS and CDR2 FQNEAQ. The CDR3 DNA sequence: TGTGCCAGCAGCCGGGGAGTTGGCAGGCTCTCAACTAATGAAAAACTGTTTTTT. Translation gives CASSRGVGRLSTNEKLFF. The variable domain in full, with the rest retrieved from reference TRBV7-8 and TRBJ1-4, is GAGVSQSPRYKVAKRGQDVALRCDPISGHVSLFWYQQALGQGPEFLTYFQNEAQLDKSGLPSDRFFAERPEGSVSTLKIQRTQQEDSAVYLCASSRGVGRLSTNEKLFFGSGTQLSVL.

V and J are TRBV14 and TRBJ1-2; weak D call: TRBD1 (6 bases). The V end lost 0 bases, the J end lost 4 bases, and 12 bases lay between the germline ends. Germline V lookup: CDR1 SGHDN, CDR2 FVKESK. The CDR3 loop spans 15 amino acids. CDR3 protein: CASSQERDKGYGYTF. For the CDR3, the DNA is TGTGCCAGCAGCCAAGAAAGGGACAAAGGCTATGGCTACACCTTC.

The count of this clone is one. The V call is TRBV18, the J call TRBJ1-2, with 7 bases that match TRBD1. The V gene's germline CDR1 is KGHSH and CDR2 LQKENI. V was clipped by 3 bases and J by 2 bases; unmatched bases: 6. There are 15 residues in the CDR3. CDR3 sequence: CASSPWTGPNYGYTF. The CDR3 nucleotides read TGTGCCAGCTCACCCTGGACAGGCCCAAACTATGGCTACACCTTC.

As DNA, the CDR3 is TGCGCCAGCAGCCCCGGGACAGGGTTTCTCTACGAGCAGTACTTC. Protein: CASSPGTGFLYEQYF. This rearrangement joins TRBV5-1 to TRBJ2-7, with 9 positions matching TRBD1. Germline trimming cut 4 bases from V and 3 bases from J; bases unmatched to any gene: 8. Looked up from germline, CDR1 is SGHRS and CDR2 is YFSETQ. CDR3 length: 15 amino acids.

This chain connects TRBV14 to TRBJ1-6; D remains ambiguous. Trimming removed 5 bases at V and 9 bases at J, with 17 bases between. Germline V gene sequence: CDR1 SGHDN, CDR2 FVKESK. The CDR3 consists of 15 residues. CDR3 sequence (DNA): TGTGCCAGCAGCTTTAGTAGGACTGTAAGTTCACCCCTCCACTTT. Translation gives CASSFSRTVSSPLHF.

The rearrangement uses TRBV5-4 and TRBJ1-2; D remains unclear. The germline CDR1 and CDR2 sequences are SGHNT and YYREEE (reference sequence). V lost 4 bases and J 3 bases, leaving 13 bases between the germline ends. CDR3 size: 14 residues. CDR3 sequence reads: CASSRAGLDYGYTF. The CDR3 DNA reads as TGTGCCAGCAGCCGTGCAGGACTTGACTATGGCTACACCTTC.